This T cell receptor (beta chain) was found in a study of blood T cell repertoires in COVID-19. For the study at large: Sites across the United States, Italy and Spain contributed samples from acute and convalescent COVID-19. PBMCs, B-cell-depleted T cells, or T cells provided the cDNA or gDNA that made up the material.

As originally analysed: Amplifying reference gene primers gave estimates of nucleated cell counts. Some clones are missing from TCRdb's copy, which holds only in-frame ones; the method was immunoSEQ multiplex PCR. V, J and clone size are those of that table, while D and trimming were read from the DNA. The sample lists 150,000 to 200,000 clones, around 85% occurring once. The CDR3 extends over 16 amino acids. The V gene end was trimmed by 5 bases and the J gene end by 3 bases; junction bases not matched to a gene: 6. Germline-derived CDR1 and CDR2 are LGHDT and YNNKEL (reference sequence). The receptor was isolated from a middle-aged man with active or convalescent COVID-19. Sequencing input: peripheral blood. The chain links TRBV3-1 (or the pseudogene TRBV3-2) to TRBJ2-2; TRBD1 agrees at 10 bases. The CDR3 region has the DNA TGTGCCAGCAGCGATCACGGGACAGGGGACACCGGGGAGCTGTTTTTT. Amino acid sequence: CASSDHGTGDTGELFF.